The clone carrying this TCR beta chain came up a few times. Profiled with immunoSEQ multiplex PCR; TCRdb holds only in-frame clones, not every one. The sample contains about 73,000 clones, 60% to 80% of which appear only once. These data originate in a study of blood T cell repertoires in COVID-19. Germline-derived CDR1 and CDR2 are SGHDN and FVKESK. The CDR3 loop spans 16 amino acids. J was trimmed by 5 bases and V by 1 base; bases with no gene match: 8. Patients of the Seattle cohort, enrolled during active infection, were followed longitudinally. This TCR was recovered from a man aged 65 to 79 with COVID-19, enrolled during active disease. The specimen was peripheral blood. The J gene is TRBJ2-5, the V gene TRBV14; 9 nucleotides agree with TRBD2. The CDR3 reads CASSQAPSGTGETQYF. The CDR3 nucleotides are TGTGCCAGCAGCCAAGCCCCTAGCGGGACGGGGGAGACCCAGTACTTC.